The entry below gives a single T cell receptor beta chain sequence along with its context. Its antigen remains unidentified. Researchers reported that TCR beta cDNA libraries carried unique molecular identifiers. T cells numbering about 0.85 to 10 million yielded 500,000 or so cDNA molecules. In TCRdb, the PCR reads were re-called with MiXCR into one record per CDR3 protein. Here the sample spans 180,000 or so distinct CDR3 sequences, over 25% being singletons. This record comes from a study of post-analysis software for immune sequencing data. In the study overall: The disease courses spanned relapsing-remitting, secondary progressive and progressive-relapsing forms of multiple sclerosis.

Germline V gene sequence: CDR1 MNHEY, CDR2 SMNVEV (reference sequence). The CDR3 contains 15 residues. The V gene lost 5 bases and the J gene lost 0 bases, with 14 bases spanning the gap. Findings and caveats of the study: Samples from one preparation batch, clustered by F measure, grouped strongly together. A few TRBV segments occurring more often in patients than controls included TRBV5-6, TRBV5-1 and TRBV20-1. Comparison with controls showed significantly lower normalized Chao1 diversity in multiple sclerosis patients.

The receptor was isolated from a girl aged 2-17 years with multiple sclerosis. V usage is TRBV27 and J usage is TRBJ2-7, with a possible D match to TRBD1 (6 bases). The sample consisted of blood. CDR3: CASSKRGHHSYEQYF. For the CDR3, the DNA is TGTGCCAGCAGTAAACGGGGACACCACTCCTACGAGCAGTACTTC.